Shown below are 11 T cell receptor beta chains from a single sample sequenced in a study of Graves' ophthalmopathy and Graves' hyperthyroidism. Amplification of the TCR beta CDR3 regions used RNA transcripts (as template). Following a first-round RT-PCR that used HTBI primers, a second-round multiplex PCR was carried out. TCRdb re-analysed the multiplex PCR reads in MiXCR, keeping a single row per CDR3 protein. This table has some 1.1 million distinct CDR3 sequences, less than 45% appearing once. The sequencing sample was made of peripheral blood or thyroid tissue (not recorded which). These receptors were taken from an adult man with Graves' hyperthyroidism.

This clonotype was seen repeatedly, ten times or more. The genes are TRBV7-9 and TRBJ2-5; the D gene is possibly TRBD1 (5 bases). The V and J ends lost 3 bases and 2 bases respectively, with 7 bases between them. Germline V gene data show CDR1 as SEHNR and CDR2 as FQNEAQ (reference sequence). The CDR3 is 13 residues long. CDR3 nucleotides: TGTGCCAGCAGCTTGAGACAGCAAGAGACCCAGTACTTC. This encodes CASSLRQQETQYF.

This clonotype was observed at least ten times. The chain carries TRBV15 and TRBJ2-7, with D hard to call. CDR3 length equals 13 residues. Trimming pared 8 bases from V and 3 bases from J, leaving 14 bases between. CDR1 and CDR2 (germline): LNHNV, YYDKDF (reference sequence). Here the CDR3 reads CATSTNVGYEQYF. DNA for the CDR3: TGTGCCACCTCCACGAATGTGGGCTACGAGCAGTACTTC.

Many counts were recorded for this clonotype. The V and J genes are TRBV2 and TRBJ2-5, with D maybe TRBD2 (6 bases). The CDR3 is 14 residues long. V lost 5 bases and J lost 3, with 13 bases in between. CDR1 is SNHLY and CDR2 is FYNNEI in the germline V gene. For the CDR3, the DNA is TGTGCCAGCAGTCGTGACGGGGGAGAAGAGACCCAGTACTTC. It is translated as CASSRDGGEETQYF.

This clonotype has at least ten counts. V and J are TRBV5-1 and TRBJ2-7; TRBD1 is a possible D gene (6 bases). Germline V gene sequence: CDR1 SGHRS, CDR2 YFSETQ. This CDR3 has 14 residues. Trimming removed 4 bases from V and 3 bases from J, with 14 bases in between. CDR3 nucleotides: TGCGCCAGCAGCGTAGGTAGGGGGAGCTACGAGCAGTACTTC. Residues: CASSVGRGSYEQYF.

The chain joins TRBV6-1 to TRBJ2-5; perhaps TRBD1 as D (6 bases). Trimming stripped 1 base from V and 0 bases from J, with 15 bases between. The CDR3 covers 17 residues. Germline CDR1 and CDR2: MNHNS and SASEGT. CDR3 bases: TGTGCCAGCAGTGAAGGGCAGGGGTATGAATACCAAGAGACCCAGTACTTC. This gives the protein CASSEGQGYEYQETQYF.

In its sample, this clonotype was seen a few times. V usage is TRBV12-3 or TRBV12-4 and J usage is TRBJ1-2; D unclear. V lost 5 bases to trimming and J lost 8 bases, with 12 bases between them. The CDR3 spans 12 residues. The DNA for the CDR3 is TGTGCCAGCAGTCCCCTTGGTGGAGGCTACACCTTC. Translation gives CASSPLGGGYTF.

The chain is built from TRBV12-3 or TRBV12-4 and TRBJ1-5; tentative D call: TRBD1 (5 bases). Trimming cost V 3 bases and J 7 bases, with 16 bases left between them. The CDR3 extends over 15 amino acids. The CDR3 nucleotides are TGTGCCAGCAGTTTGGGGGGGGGTCGAGGGCAGCCCCAGCATTTT. Amino acids: CASSLGGGRGQPQHF.

This clonotype was seen at least ten times. The chain combines TRBV7-8 with TRBJ1-5; weak D call: TRBD1 (5 bases). The CDR3 length is 13 residues. Looked up from germline, CDR1 is SGHVS and CDR2 is FQNEAQ. V shed 3 bases and J shed 10 bases, with 13 bases lying between them. The CDR3: CASSLGPMQPQHF. CDR3 DNA: TGTGCCAGCAGCTTGGGACCTATGCAACCCCAGCATTTT.

This clonotype was recorded many times. The chain employs TRBV2 and TRBJ1-4; 7 nucleotides align to TRBD1. This CDR3 is built from 14 residues. Germline CDR1 and CDR2: SNHLY and FYNNEI. J lost 7 bases, V lost 7 bases, and 9 bases had no gene match. The CDR3: CASNDRVGAEKLFF. The CDR3 DNA sequence: TGTGCCAGCAACGACAGGGTGGGGGCTGAAAAACTGTTTTTT.

This clonotype has more than one count but fewer than ten. The chain recombines TRBV6-5 with TRBJ1-5; D remains ambiguous. V dropped 5 bases and J dropped 2 bases, with 10 bases sitting between them. Germline-derived CDR1 and CDR2 are MNHEY and SVGAGI. The CDR3 spans 14 residues. CDR3 in DNA: TGTGCCAGCAGTCACGAGCTTGGCAATCAGCCCCAGCATTTT. It specifies CASSHELGNQPQHF.

J is TRBJ1-2 and V is TRBV7-2; a weak D match, TRBD1 (5 bases). Germline values: CDR1 SGHTA, CDR2 FQGNSA. Trimming pared 3 bases from V and 7 bases from J, leaving 15 bases between. This CDR3 spans 14 amino acids. CDR3 coding DNA: TGTGCCAGCAGCTTTGCGGGGGAAGGGAGTGGCTACACCTTC. Protein product: CASSFAGEGSGYTF.